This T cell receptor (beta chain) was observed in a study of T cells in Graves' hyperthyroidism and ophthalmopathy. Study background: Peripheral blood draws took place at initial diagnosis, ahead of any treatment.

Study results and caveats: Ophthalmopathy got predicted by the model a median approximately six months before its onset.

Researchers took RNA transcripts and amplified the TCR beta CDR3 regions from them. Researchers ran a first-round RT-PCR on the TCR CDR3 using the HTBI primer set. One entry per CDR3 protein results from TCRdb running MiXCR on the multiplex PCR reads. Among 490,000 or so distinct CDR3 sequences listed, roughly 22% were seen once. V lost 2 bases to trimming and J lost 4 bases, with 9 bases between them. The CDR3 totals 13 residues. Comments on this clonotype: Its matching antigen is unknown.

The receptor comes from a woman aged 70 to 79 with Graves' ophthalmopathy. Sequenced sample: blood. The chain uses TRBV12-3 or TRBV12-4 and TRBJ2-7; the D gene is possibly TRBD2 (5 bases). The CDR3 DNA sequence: TGTGCCAGCAGTTTAACTAGGCTATACGAGCAGTACTTC. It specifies CASSLTRLYEQYF.